This T cell receptor beta chain is from a study of monozygotic twins with inflammatory bowel disease. Notes on the study in general: Twins with IBD had fewer clonotypes in common with others than healthy twins, particularly during disease activity. Varied immunosuppressive treatments among patients may have increased repertoire variability. Distinct T cell subtypes could not be told apart.

The CDR3 length is 13 residues. Germline lookup yields CDR1 MDHEN and CDR2 SYDVKM. Concerning this clonotype itself: The target antigen is unknown.

Template switching appended UMIs that held a 6-nucleotide sample barcode. With the 5' RACE reads reprocessed, TCRdb shows one record per CDR3 protein and no DNA. The sample includes roughly 320,000 distinct CDR3 sequences. V usage is TRBV28 and J usage is TRBJ1-5; there is no DNA to check the TCRdb D call of TRBD1. The sample consisted of blood. The source is a human donor with ulcerative colitis or Crohn's disease, or a healthy co-twin of an affected twin (not recorded which). This CDR3 is CAGGDRAGQPQHF. The full variable domain, its missing parts supplied by reference TRBV28 and TRBJ1-5, is DVKVTQSSRYLVKRTGEKVFLECVQDMDHENMFWYRQDPGLGLRLIYFSYDVKMKEKGDIPEGYSVSREKKERFSLILESASTNQTSMYLCAGGDRAGQPQHFGDGTRLSIL.